These T cell receptor beta chains were read from a single sample in a study of blood T cell repertoires in COVID-19. Clones were read by immunoSEQ multiplex PCR, and TCRdb kept only the in-frame ones, dropping some. The sample carries 150,000 to 200,000 clones, 86% recorded once. The sample was peripheral blood. The receptor source for this set is a man between 18 and 35 years old with acute or convalescent COVID-19. The CDR3 runs from the conserved cysteine through the conserved F or W. Each record gives: V gene, CDR3 length, J gene, CDR3 protein.

TRBV10-3,13,TRBJ2-5,CAINRDRGETQYF
TRBV3-1/TRBV3-2,15,TRBJ1-3,CASSQDRFTGNTIYF
TRBV29-1,12,TRBJ2-4,CSVGGQGMDQYF
TRBV7-2,16,TRBJ2-2,CASSSYRGRYPGELFF
TRBV6-6,12,TRBJ1-1,CASSSRYTEAFF
TRBV3-1/TRBV3-2,14,TRBJ2-5,CASSPGTSGETQYF
TRBV28,17,TRBJ1-5,CASKGPPRQGVYQPQHF
TRBV19,16,TRBJ1-3,CASSMEQGATGNTIYF
TRBV24-1,13,TRBJ1-5,CATSDTGNQPQHF
TRBV10-2,15,TRBJ1-2,CASNDRGGGNYGYTF
TRBV9,19,TRBJ1-3,CASSPQERTGTYSGNTIYF
TRBV25-1,15,TRBJ1-2,CASSEGGLANYGYTF
TRBV3-1/TRBV3-2,17,TRBJ1-3,CASSQAQGALSGNTIYF